Listed here are 21 T cell receptor beta chains from one sample, sequenced in a study of blood T cell repertoires in COVID-19 (TCRdb year 2020). Library creation used the immunoSEQ multiplex PCR assay. The source is immuneACCESS, and TCRdb retained only in-frame sequences with V and J called. Part of the clones is not carried over; for the studies checked, unresolved V genes explain less than half of this, and the remainder is unexplained. For this sample there are 100,000 to 150,000 clones; 80% to 90% appear just once. The ten largest clones add up to approximately 3.3% of the sample. Material: peripheral blood. The receptors were gathered from a woman in her sixties or seventies with acute or convalescent COVID-19.

The V call is TRBV11-3, the J call TRBJ2-1; the match to TRBD2 covers 8 bases. Germline CDR1 and CDR2: SGHNT and YENEEA. This CDR3 region has 17 residues. The V gene end was trimmed by 6 bases and the J gene end by 2 bases; junction bases not matched to a gene: 12. Here the CDR3 DNA reads TGTGCCAGCAGAGAACGGGGTAGCGGGACAACCTACAATGAGCAGTTCTTC. Amino acids: CASRERGSGTTYNEQFF.

The chain couples TRBV2 to TRBJ1-2; TRBD1 aligns across 10 bases. V trimming: 6 bases; J trimming: 6 bases; junction bases outside the gene matches: 10. The CDR3 is made up of 15 amino acids. Germline CDR1 SNHLY, CDR2 FYNNEI. Here the CDR3 DNA reads TGTGCCAGCAGATCCTTGACAGGGGGCGCGGATGGCTACACCTTC. Residues: CASRSLTGGADGYTF. Combining the CDR3 with reference TRBV2 and TRBJ1-2 gives the whole variable domain EPEVTQTPSHQVTQMGQEVILRCVPISNHLYFYWYRQILGQKVEFLVSFYNNEISEKSEIFDDQFSVERPDGSNFTLKIRSTKLEDSAMYFCASRSLTGGADGYTFGSGTRLTVV.

The V call is TRBV24-1, the J call TRBJ2-1; weak D call: TRBD2 (6 bases). Germline lookup yields CDR1 KGHDR and CDR2 SFDVKD. The V end was cut by 5 bases, the J end by 6 bases, with 25 bases between. The CDR3 length is 18 residues. As DNA, the CDR3 is TGTGCCACCAGTGGCTTTCCCTCCGGGACTGGGGGTGCCAATGAGCAGTTCTTC. It codes for CATSGFPSGTGGANEQFF.

This clone was observed once. This chain connects TRBV5-6 to TRBJ1-4, with 8 bases identical to TRBD1. The germline gives CDR1 SGHDT, CDR2 YYEEEE. V shed 2 bases and J 8 bases; nucleotides not matched to a gene: 5. The CDR3 is 14 residues long. CDR3 residues: CASSFPGGDEKLFF. The CDR3 coding sequence is TGTGCCAGCAGCTTTCCAGGGGGCGACGAAAAACTGTTTTTT.

The chain links TRBV7-6 to TRBJ2-7; 9 nucleotides align to TRBD2. V dropped 0 bases and J dropped 5; count of bases not matched to a gene: 5. The CDR3 is 15 amino acids. Germline CDR1 reads SGHVS; CDR2 reads FNYEAQ. The CDR3 sequence is CASSLAAGGGHEQYF. For the CDR3, the DNA is TGTGCCAGCAGCTTAGCCGCGGGAGGGGGACACGAGCAGTACTTC. The full variable domain, rest sourced from reference TRBV7-6 and TRBJ2-7, is GAGVSQSPRYKVTKRGQDVALRCDPISGHVSLYWYRQALGQGPEFLTYFNYEAQQDKSGLPNDRFSAERPEGSISTLTIQRTEQRDSAMYRCASSLAAGGGHEQYFGPGTRLTVT.

The DNA of the CDR3 is TGTGCCAGCAGAGATGTTGGGCGGCTAGCGGGAGACAATGAGCAGTTCTTC. Translated: CASRDVGRLAGDNEQFF. The V and J genes are TRBV2 and TRBJ2-1; 10 nucleotides agree with TRBD2. With 6 bases clipped from V and 5 bases from J, the junction kept 13 bases outside the gene matches. Germline CDR1 and CDR2: SNHLY and FYNNEI. This CDR3 contains 17 residues.

This clone came up a few times. V is TRBV5-5 and J is TRBJ1-4; D is undetermined. Trimming left V 0 bases short and J 5 bases short, with 5 bases between. Germline CDR1 is SGHKS and CDR2 is YYEKEE (reference sequence). CDR3 length: 13 residues. CDR3 in DNA: TGTGCCAGCAGCTTGGGGCCAAATGAAAAACTGTTTTTT. It encodes CASSLGPNEKLFF.

J is TRBJ1-2 and V is TRBV2, with 7 positions matching TRBD1. The CDR3 is 15 amino acids. Unmatched junction bases numbered 14, after V lost 9 bases and J lost 4 bases. CDR1 and CDR2 (germline): SNHLY, FYNNEI. The CDR3 region has the DNA TGTGCCAGTGCAAAGGAGGGGGCCCTGTCCTATGGCTACACCTTC. Protein product: CASAKEGALSYGYTF. Full variable domain (missing parts from reference TRBV2 and TRBJ1-2): EPEVTQTPSHQVTQMGQEVILRCVPISNHLYFYWYRQILGQKVEFLVSFYNNEISEKSEIFDDQFSVERPDGSNFTLKIRSTKLEDSAMYFCASAKEGALSYGYTFGSGTRLTVV.

This chain connects TRBV2 to TRBJ2-2, with 8 bases matching TRBD2. Germline values: CDR1 SNHLY, CDR2 FYNNEI. The length of the CDR3 is 15 residues. Trimming removed 4 bases from V and 5 bases from J; junction bases left unmatched: 6. The CDR3 spells CASSAGRAPTGELFF. DNA for the CDR3: TGTGCCAGCAGTGCCGGGAGGGCCCCGACCGGGGAGCTGTTTTTT.

J is TRBJ1-3 and V is TRBV5-1, with a tentative D call TRBD1 (5 bases). CDR3 length: 14 residues. Per the germline V gene, CDR1 is SGHRS and CDR2 is YFSETQ. Trimming took 2 bases from V and 0 from J, leaving 6 bases between them. The CDR3, as DNA: TGCGCCAGCAGCTTAACAGGCTCTGGAAACACCATATATTTT. Translated, it gives CASSLTGSGNTIYF.

The V gene is TRBV19, the J gene TRBJ2-2; unclear D gene. The length of the CDR3 is 13 residues. The germline gives CDR1 LNHDA, CDR2 SQIVND (reference sequence). Between the trimmed V and J ends, which lost 5 bases and 7 bases, there was a span of 11 bases. The CDR3, as DNA: TGTGCCAGTAGTCGAGGCGTGGGCGGGGAGCTGTTTTTT. Translated, it gives CASSRGVGGELFF. The whole variable domain, filled in from reference TRBV19 and TRBJ2-2, reads DGGITQSPKYLFRKEGQNVTLSCEQNLNHDAMYWYRQDPGQGLRLIYYSQIVNDFQKGDIAEGYSVSREKKESFPLTVTSAQKNPTAFYLCASSRGVGGELFFGEGSRLTVL.

This clone was recorded a few times. The rearrangement uses TRBV7-9 and TRBJ1-4; possibly TRBD1 for D (6 bases). This CDR3 region has 15 residues. Trimming removed 5 bases at V and 1 base at J, with 11 bases between. CDR1 is SEHNR and CDR2 is FQNEAQ in the germline V gene (reference sequence). CDR3 bases: TGTGCCAGCAGCCCAGGGGTTCAAACTAATGAAAAACTGTTTTTT. Its translation is CASSPGVQTNEKLFF.

This clone was observed a handful of times. This chain links TRBV7-9 with TRBJ2-5, with D perhaps TRBD1 (6 bases). Trimming removed 4 bases at V and 5 bases at J, with 11 bases between. Germline CDR1 and CDR2: SEHNR and FQNEAQ (reference sequence). The CDR3 length is 13 residues. CDR3: CASSWAGDETQYF. The CDR3 region has the DNA TGTGCCAGCAGCTGGGCAGGGGACGAGACCCAGTACTTC.

The chain uses TRBV2 and TRBJ1-6; D is uncertain. Germline-derived CDR1 and CDR2 are SNHLY and FYNNEI. Deletions cut 7 bases from V and 0 bases from J, with 10 bases between. This CDR3 spans 15 amino acids. The CDR3 region has the DNA TGTGCCAGCATGTTCGGGAGCTCCTATAATTCACCCCTCCACTTT. Its translation is CASMFGSSYNSPLHF.

CDR3 sequence: CASSLRIAGSPVGTDTQYF. The CDR3 DNA is TGCGCCAGCAGCTTAAGGATAGCGGGGAGCCCGGTAGGCACAGATACGCAGTATTTT. The chain employs TRBV5-1 and TRBJ2-3, with TRBD2 matching over 8 bases. The germline V gene encodes CDR1 SGHRS and CDR2 YFSETQ. The V and J ends lost 2 bases and 1 base, in that order; junction bases with no gene match: 15. The CDR3 has 19 residues.

This chain uses TRBV2 with TRBJ1-2; TRBD1 agrees at 9 bases. From germline, CDR1 is SNHLY and CDR2 FYNNEI. The CDR3 has 13 amino acids. V lost 3 bases, J lost 8 bases, and 4 bases stayed unmatched. CDR3 DNA: TGTGCCAGCAGTGACGGGACAGGGAGCGGCTACACCTTC. This encodes CASSDGTGSGYTF.

This clone was counted once. This rearrangement joins TRBV19 to TRBJ1-2; no definite D call. The CDR3 runs to 15 residues. V was clipped by 7 bases and J by 3 bases, with 18 bases between them. The germline V gene has CDR1 LNHDA and CDR2 SQIVND (reference sequence). The CDR3 loop is CASNGVERNYYGYTF. In nucleotides, the CDR3 is TGTGCCAGTAACGGGGTAGAAAGGAACTACTATGGCTACACCTTC. The complete variable domain, with remaining parts taken from reference TRBV19 and TRBJ1-2, reads DGGITQSPKYLFRKEGQNVTLSCEQNLNHDAMYWYRQDPGQGLRLIYYSQIVNDFQKGDIAEGYSVSREKKESFPLTVTSAQKNPTAFYLCASNGVERNYYGYTFGSGTRLTVV.

The rearrangement joins TRBV18 to TRBJ2-1; TRBD2 agrees at 10 bases. V lost 2 bases and J lost 8; bases outside the gene matches: 6. Germline CDR1 KGHSH, CDR2 LQKENI. This CDR3 region has 15 residues. For the CDR3, the DNA is TGTGCCAGCTCACCAGGGGCTAGCGGGAGTGATGAGCAGTTCTTC. Its protein product is CASSPGASGSDEQFF.

The chain couples TRBV9 to TRBJ1-1, with 7 bases identical to TRBD1. CDR1 and CDR2 from the germline V gene are SGDLS and YYNGEE. This CDR3 spans 16 amino acids. V dropped 1 base and J dropped 1; count of bases not matched to a gene: 7. The DNA for the CDR3 is TGTGCCAGCAGCGTATTACCCGGGACAGAGAACACTGAAGCTTTCTTT. This translates into CASSVLPGTENTEAFF.

CDR3 in amino acids: CASRSGRLSDTQYF. In DNA, the CDR3 is TGTGCCAGCAGAAGCGGGAGGCTTTCAGATACGCAGTATTTT. This chain links TRBV7-8 with TRBJ2-3; 9 nucleotides align to TRBD2. CDR1 and CDR2 from the germline V gene are SGHVS and FQNEAQ. With 6 bases clipped from V and 4 bases from J, the junction kept 5 bases outside the gene matches. The CDR3 runs to 14 residues.

The genes are TRBV5-1 and TRBJ1-2; 10 bases line up with TRBD1. V lost 4 bases, J lost 5 bases, and 5 bases stayed unmatched. CDR3 length: 14 residues. Looked up from germline, CDR1 is SGHRS and CDR2 is YFSETQ. The CDR3 protein is CASSPDRGEYGYTF. The CDR3 nucleotides are TGCGCCAGCAGCCCGGACAGGGGGGAGTATGGCTACACCTTC.